Below, one TCR beta chain is given with its context. The source of the sample is a study of blood T cell repertoires in COVID-19. Clones were read by immunoSEQ multiplex PCR, and TCRdb kept only the in-frame ones, dropping some. The sample records about 79,000 clones, around nine tenths being singletons. CDR3 length: 18 residues. Germline CDR1 and CDR2: SQVTM and ANQGSEA. Trimming pared 0 bases from V and 2 bases from J, leaving 20 bases between. This chain uses TRBV29-1 with TRBJ2-1, with D tentatively TRBD2 (6 bases). The receptor comes from a man in his sixties or seventies with active or convalescent COVID-19. Sequenced: peripheral blood. The CDR3 DNA reads as TGCAGCGTTGAAGAGGGGGGTTGGGGGAGGATCGCCTACAATGAGCAGTTCTTC. Its protein is CSVEEGGWGRIAYNEQFF.